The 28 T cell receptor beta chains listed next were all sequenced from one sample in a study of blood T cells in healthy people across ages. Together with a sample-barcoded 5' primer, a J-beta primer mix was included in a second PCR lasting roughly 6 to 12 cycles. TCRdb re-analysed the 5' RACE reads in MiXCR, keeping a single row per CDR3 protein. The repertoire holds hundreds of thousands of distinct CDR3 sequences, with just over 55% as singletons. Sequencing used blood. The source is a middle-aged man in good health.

The CDR3 sequence: CASSLHGPGLSTGNTIYF. The CDR3 DNA sequence: TGTGCCAGCAGCCTACACGGTCCGGGGCTGAGTACTGGAAACACCATATATTTT. The genes are TRBV7-3 and TRBJ1-3; possible D gene TRBD1, 5 bases. Germline lookup yields CDR1 SGHTA and CDR2 FQGTGA. This CDR3 contains 18 residues. V was clipped by 5 bases and J by 2 bases, with 22 bases between them.

The CDR3 here is CASSQVFTTGVNTEAFF. The CDR3 nucleotides read TGTGCCAGCAGCCAAGTCTTTACGACAGGGGTCAACACTGAAGCTTTCTTT. The chain links TRBV4-2 to TRBJ1-1; 8 bases map to TRBD1. The CDR3 has 17 residues. V lost 1 base, J lost 2 bases, and 9 bases stayed unmatched. The germline CDR1 and CDR2 sequences are LGHNA and YNFKEQ.

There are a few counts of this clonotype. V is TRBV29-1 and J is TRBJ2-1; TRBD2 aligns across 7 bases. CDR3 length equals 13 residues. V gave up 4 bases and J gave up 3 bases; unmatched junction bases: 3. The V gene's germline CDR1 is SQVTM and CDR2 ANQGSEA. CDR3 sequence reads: CSVGGTIYNEQFF. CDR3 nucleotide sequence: TGCAGCGTTGGCGGGACTATCTACAATGAGCAGTTCTTC.

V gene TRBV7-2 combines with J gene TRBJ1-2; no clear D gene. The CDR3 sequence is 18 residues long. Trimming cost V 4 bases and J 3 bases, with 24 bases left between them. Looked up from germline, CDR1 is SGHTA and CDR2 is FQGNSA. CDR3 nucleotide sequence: TGTGCCAGCAGCTCCCCCCGGACGGATGCCTTCGATGACTATGGCTACACCTTC. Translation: CASSSPRTDAFDDYGYTF.

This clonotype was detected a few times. CDR3 sequence (DNA): TGTGCCAGCAGCGTCGCAGGGTCGATGGGCTACACCTTC. Its protein product is CASSVAGSMGYTF. The chain recombines TRBV4-2 with TRBJ1-2, with D perhaps TRBD1 (5 bases). V lost 5 bases, J lost 8 bases, and 15 bases lay in between. Germline lookup yields CDR1 LGHNA and CDR2 YNFKEQ. This CDR3 spans 13 amino acids.

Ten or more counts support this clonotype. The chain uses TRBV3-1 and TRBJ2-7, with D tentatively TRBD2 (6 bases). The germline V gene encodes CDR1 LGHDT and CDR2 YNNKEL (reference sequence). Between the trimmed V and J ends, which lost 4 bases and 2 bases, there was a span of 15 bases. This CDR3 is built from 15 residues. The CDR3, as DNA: TGTGCCAGCAGCCCGGAGGGCGTGCGGGCCTACGAGCAGTACTTC. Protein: CASSPEGVRAYEQYF.

This CDR3 is CASSYLNRGQPQHF. In DNA form, the CDR3 reads TGTGCCAGCAGCTACCTTAACCGAGGTCAGCCCCAGCATTTT. V is TRBV7-2 and J is TRBJ1-5; D remains unclear. V was shortened by 4 bases and J by 6 bases, with 13 bases between the two germline ends. Germline values: CDR1 SGHTA, CDR2 FQGNSA. The CDR3 is 14 amino acids. Complete variable domain (other parts from reference TRBV7-2 and TRBJ1-5): GAGVSQSPSNKVTEKGKDVELRCDPISGHTALYWYRQSLGQGLEFLIYFQGNSAPDKSGLPSDRFSAERTGGSVSTLTIQRTQQEDSAVYLCASSYLNRGQPQHFGDGTRLSIL.

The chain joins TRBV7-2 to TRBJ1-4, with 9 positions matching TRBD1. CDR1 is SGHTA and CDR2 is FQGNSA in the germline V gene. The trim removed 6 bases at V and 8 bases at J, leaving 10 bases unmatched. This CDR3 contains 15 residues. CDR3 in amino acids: CASRPPGQGGEKLFF. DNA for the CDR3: TGTGCCAGCAGACCGCCGGGACAGGGAGGAGAAAAACTGTTTTTT.

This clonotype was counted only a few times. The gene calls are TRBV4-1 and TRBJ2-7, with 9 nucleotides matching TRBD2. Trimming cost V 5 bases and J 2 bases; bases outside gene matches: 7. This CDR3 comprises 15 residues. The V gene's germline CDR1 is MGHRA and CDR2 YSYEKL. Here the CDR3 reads CASSSSGRRTYEQYF. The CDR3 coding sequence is TGCGCCAGCAGCAGTAGCGGGAGACGAACCTACGAGCAGTACTTC.

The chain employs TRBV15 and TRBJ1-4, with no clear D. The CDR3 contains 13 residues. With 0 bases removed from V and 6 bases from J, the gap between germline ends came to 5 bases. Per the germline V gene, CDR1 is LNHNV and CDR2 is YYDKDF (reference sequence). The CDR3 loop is CATSRDPDEKLFF. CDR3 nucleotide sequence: TGTGCCACCAGCAGAGACCCGGATGAAAAACTGTTTTTT.

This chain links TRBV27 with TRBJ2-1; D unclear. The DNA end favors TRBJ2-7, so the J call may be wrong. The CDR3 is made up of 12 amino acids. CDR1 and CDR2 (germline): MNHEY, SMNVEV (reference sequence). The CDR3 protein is CASSAPHNEQYF. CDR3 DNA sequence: TGTGCCAGCAGTGCCCCTCACAATGAGCAGTACTTC.

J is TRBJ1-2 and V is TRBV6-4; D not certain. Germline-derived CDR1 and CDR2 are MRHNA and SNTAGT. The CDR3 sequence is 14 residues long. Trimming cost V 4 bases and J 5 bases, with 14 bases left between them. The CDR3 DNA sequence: TGTGCCAGCAGTGCGACCGGTGGGCCATATGGCTACACCTTC. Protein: CASSATGGPYGYTF.

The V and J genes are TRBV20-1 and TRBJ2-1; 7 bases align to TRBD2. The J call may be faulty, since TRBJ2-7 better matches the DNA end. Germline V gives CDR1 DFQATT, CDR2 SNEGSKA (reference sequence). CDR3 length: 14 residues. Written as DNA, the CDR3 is TGCAGTCCTCGGGAGGCCAGCTCCTACAATGAGCAGTACTTC. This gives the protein CSPREASSYNEQYF.

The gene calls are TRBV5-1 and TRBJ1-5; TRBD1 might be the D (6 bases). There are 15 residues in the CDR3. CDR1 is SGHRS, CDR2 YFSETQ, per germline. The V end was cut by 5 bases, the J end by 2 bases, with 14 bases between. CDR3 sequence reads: CASRPGPGGNQPQHF. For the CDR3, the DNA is TGCGCCAGCAGGCCAGGGCCAGGGGGCAATCAGCCCCAGCATTTT.

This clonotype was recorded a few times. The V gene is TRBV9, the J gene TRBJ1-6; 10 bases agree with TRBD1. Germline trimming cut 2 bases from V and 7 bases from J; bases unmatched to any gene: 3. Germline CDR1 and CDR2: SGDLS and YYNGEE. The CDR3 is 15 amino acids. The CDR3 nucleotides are TGTGCCAGCAGCGTGATGGACAGGGGGAATTCACCCCTCCACTTT. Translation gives CASSVMDRGNSPLHF.

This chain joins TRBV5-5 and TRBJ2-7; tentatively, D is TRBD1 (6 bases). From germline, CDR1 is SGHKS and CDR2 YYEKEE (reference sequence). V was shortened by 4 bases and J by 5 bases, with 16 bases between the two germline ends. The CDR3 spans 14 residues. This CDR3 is CASSPWQGNHEQYF. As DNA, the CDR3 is TGTGCCAGCAGCCCCTGGCAGGGGAACCACGAGCAGTACTTC.

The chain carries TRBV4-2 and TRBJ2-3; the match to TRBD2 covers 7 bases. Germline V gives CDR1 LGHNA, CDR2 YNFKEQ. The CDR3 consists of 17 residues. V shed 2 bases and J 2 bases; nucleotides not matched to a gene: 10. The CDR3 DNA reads TGTGCCAGCAGCCAATATTCAGCGGGGAGTTACACAGATACGCAGTATTTT. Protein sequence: CASSQYSAGSYTDTQYF.

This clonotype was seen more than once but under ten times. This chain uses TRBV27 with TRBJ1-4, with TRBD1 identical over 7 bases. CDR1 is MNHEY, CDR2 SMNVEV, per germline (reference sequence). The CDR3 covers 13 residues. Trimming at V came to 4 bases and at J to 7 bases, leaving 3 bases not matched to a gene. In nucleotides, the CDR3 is TGTGCCAGCAGTTACAGGGGTGGTGAAAAACTGTTTTTT. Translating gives CASSYRGGEKLFF.

In DNA form, the CDR3 reads TGTGCCAGCAGTGACCTCGGGACAGGGGGCCGAGAGACCCAGTACTTC. Amino acids: CASSDLGTGGRETQYF. This chain uses TRBV25-1 with TRBJ2-5; 12 bases agree with TRBD1. This CDR3 has 16 amino acids. V lost 3 bases, J lost 4 bases, and 6 bases stayed unmatched. Germline CDR1 and CDR2: MGHDK and SYGVNS.

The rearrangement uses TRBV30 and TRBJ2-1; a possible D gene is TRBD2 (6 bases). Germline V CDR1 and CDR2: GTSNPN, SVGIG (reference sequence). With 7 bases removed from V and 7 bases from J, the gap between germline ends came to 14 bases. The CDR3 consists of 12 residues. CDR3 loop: CALGTWNNEQFF. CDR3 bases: TGTGCCTTAGGGACTTGGAATAATGAGCAGTTCTTC.

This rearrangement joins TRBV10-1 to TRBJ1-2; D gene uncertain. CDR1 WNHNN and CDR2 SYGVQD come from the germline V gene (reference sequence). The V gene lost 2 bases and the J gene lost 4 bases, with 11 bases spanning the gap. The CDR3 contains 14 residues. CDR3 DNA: TGCGCCAGCAGTGAGAGGGAGACCGGCTATGGCTACACCTTC. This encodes CASSERETGYGYTF.

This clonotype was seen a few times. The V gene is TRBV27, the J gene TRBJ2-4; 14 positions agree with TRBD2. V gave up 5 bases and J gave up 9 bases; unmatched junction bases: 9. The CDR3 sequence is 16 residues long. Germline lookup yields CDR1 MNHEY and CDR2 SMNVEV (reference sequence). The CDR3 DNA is TGTGCCAGCAGTCCCCGACTAGCGGGGGGGCTAGGCATTCAGTACTTC. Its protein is CASSPRLAGGLGIQYF.

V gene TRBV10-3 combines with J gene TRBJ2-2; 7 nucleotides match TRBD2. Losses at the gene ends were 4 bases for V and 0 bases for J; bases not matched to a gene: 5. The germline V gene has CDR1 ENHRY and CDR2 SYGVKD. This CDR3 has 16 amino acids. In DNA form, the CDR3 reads TGTGCCATCAGTGTACGGGAGGCCGCGAACACCGGGGAGCTGTTTTTT. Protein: CAISVREAANTGELFF.

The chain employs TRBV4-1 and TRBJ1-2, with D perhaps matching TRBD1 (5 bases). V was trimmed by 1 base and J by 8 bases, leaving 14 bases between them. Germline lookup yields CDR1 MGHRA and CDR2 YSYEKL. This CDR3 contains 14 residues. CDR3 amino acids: CASSQAGRVDGYTF. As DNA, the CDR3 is TGCGCCAGCAGCCAAGCTGGCAGGGTGGACGGCTACACCTTC.

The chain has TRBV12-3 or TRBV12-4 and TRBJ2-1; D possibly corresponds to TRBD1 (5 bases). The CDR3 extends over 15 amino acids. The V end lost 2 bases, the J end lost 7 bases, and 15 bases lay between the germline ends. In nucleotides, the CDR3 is TGTGCCAGCAGTTTAAGCTTTGGCAGGGCAAATGAGCAGTTCTTC. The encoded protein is CASSLSFGRANEQFF.

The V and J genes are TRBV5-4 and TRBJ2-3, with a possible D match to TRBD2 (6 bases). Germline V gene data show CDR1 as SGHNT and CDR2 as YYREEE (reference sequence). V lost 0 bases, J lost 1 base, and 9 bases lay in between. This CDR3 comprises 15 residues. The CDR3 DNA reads TGTGCCAGCAGCTTGGCGGGGGAGGGCACAGATACGCAGTATTTT. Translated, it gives CASSLAGEGTDTQYF.

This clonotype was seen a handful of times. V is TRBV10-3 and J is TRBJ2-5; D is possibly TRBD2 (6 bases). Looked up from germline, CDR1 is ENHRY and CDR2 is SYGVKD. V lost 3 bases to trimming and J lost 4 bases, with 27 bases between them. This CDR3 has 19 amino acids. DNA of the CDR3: TGTGCCATCAGTGACCTTTACCGGGTTGCGGGAAAGAGCTCAGAGACCCAGTACTTC. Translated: CAISDLYRVAGKSSETQYF.

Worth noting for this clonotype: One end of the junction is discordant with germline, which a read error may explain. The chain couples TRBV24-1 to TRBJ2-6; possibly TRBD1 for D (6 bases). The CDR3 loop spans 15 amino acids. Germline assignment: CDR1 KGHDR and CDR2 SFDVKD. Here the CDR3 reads CATGEYRAGTNVLTF. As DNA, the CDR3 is TGTGCCACCGGGGAATACAGGGCTGGGACCAACGTCCTGACTTTC.